Listed here are 2 T cell receptor beta chains from one sample, sequenced in a study of T cell repertoires in cytomegalovirus infection. TCRdb reanalysed the reads using MiXCR and keeps one entry per CDR3 protein. Here the sample spans over 50,000 distinct CDR3 sequences, 20% being singletons. Which antigens these TCRs recognize remains unknown. Material: CD8+ T cells from cultured PBMCs, obtained from culture after CMV antigen stimulation. These receptor sequences come from a human donor in good health (CMV status not recorded). Some clones in this sample may be carry-over from other donors' samples.

This clonotype has only a few counts. The chain is built from TRBV4-1 and TRBJ1-2, with D perhaps TRBD1 (5 bases). Per the germline V gene, CDR1 is MGHRA and CDR2 is YSYEKL. The CDR3 covers 15 residues. Trimming left V 0 bases short and J 4 bases short, with 12 bases between. CDR3 protein: CASSQERGSGYGYTF. The CDR3 DNA follows: TGCGCCAGCAGCCAAGAGAGGGGCAGTGGCTATGGCTACACCTTC.

This clonotype occurred a few times. The chain employs TRBV7-9 and TRBJ1-1; D may be TRBD1 (5 bases). V lost 5 bases and J lost 4, with 14 bases in between. CDR1 is SEHNR, CDR2 FQNEAQ, per germline (reference sequence). The CDR3 has 14 residues. The CDR3 spells CASSPTGGSTEAFF. Here the CDR3 DNA reads TGTGCCAGCAGCCCCACCGGGGGGAGCACTGAAGCTTTCTTT.